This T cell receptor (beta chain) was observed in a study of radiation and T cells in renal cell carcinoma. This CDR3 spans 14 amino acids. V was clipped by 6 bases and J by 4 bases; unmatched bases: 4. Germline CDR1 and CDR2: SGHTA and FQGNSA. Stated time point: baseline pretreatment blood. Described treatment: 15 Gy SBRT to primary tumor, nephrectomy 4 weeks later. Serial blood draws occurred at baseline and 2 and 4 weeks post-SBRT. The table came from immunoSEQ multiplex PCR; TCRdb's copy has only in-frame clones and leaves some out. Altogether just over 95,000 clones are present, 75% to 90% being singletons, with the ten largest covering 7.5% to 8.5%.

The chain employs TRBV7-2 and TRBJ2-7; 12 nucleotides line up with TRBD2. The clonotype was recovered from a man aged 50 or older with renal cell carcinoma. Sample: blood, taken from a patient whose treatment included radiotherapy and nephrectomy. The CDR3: CASRPGLAGYEQYF. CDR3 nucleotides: TGTGCCAGCAGACCGGGACTAGCGGGTTACGAGCAGTACTTC. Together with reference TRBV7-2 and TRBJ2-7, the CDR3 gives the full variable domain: GAGVSQSPSNKVTEKGKDVELRCDPISGHTALYWYRQSLGQGLEFLIYFQGNSAPDKSGLPSDRFSAERTGGSVSTLTIQRTQQEDSAVYLCASRPGLAGYEQYFGPGTRLTVT.